The entry below gives a single T cell receptor (beta chain) sequence along with its context. Its specificity is unknown. This sample stems from a study of post-analysis software for immune sequencing data. Presence of unique molecular identifiers characterized the TCR beta cDNA libraries. MiXCR was run by TCRdb on the PCR reads, yielding one entry per CDR3 protein. The sample holds about 460,000 distinct CDR3 sequences, over 35% seen once. The germline gives CDR1 DFQATT, CDR2 SNEGSKA (reference sequence). This CDR3 spans 14 amino acids. Trimming took off 0 bases at V and 8 bases at J, with 16 bases between the two ends. Study results and limitations: A few TRBV segments occurring more often in patients than controls included TRBV5-6, TRBV5-1 and TRBV20-1.

This TCR was recovered from a girl between 5 and 17 years old with multiple sclerosis. The sequencing sample was made of blood. The chain employs TRBV20-1 and TRBJ1-2; a weak D match, TRBD1 (6 bases). The CDR3: CSARDPRAGEGYTF. In DNA form, the CDR3 reads TGCAGTGCTAGAGATCCTAGGGCAGGGGAAGGCTACACCTTC.